One sample yielded the 14 T cell receptor beta chains listed below, sequenced in a study of beta chain features in type 1 diabetes. Findings of the study overall: All four CD4+ subsets of Type 1 diabetes patients contained TCRB CDR3s that were moderately but significantly shorter.

The study reverse transcribed the entire isolated RNA, so it sequenced expressed TCRB transcripts. Profiled with immunoSEQ multiplex PCR; TCRdb holds only in-frame clones, not every one. Of around 690,000 clones detected, around 11% appear once; the ten largest clones hold 0.09% to 0.15%. Their antigens are not known. The sequencing input was naive CD4+ T cells from blood. These receptors all come from a young man with type 1 diabetes.

This clone was seen a few times. The chain carries TRBV7-9 and TRBJ2-1, with unresolved D. CDR3 length: 12 amino acids. Trimming pared 6 bases from V and 4 bases from J, leaving 7 bases between. CDR1 is SEHNR, CDR2 FQNEAQ, per germline (reference sequence). CDR3: CASRLNYNEQFF. CDR3 DNA: TGTGCCAGCAGGTTAAATTACAATGAGCAGTTCTTC.

The table lists this clone with a few counts. The identical CDR3 is also encoded by other nucleotide sequences in the sample. The rearrangement joins TRBV5-1 to TRBJ2-3, with 10 bases aligning to TRBD2. The trim removed 0 bases at V and 6 bases at J, leaving 1 base unmatched. The germline CDR1 and CDR2 sequences are SGHRS and YFSETQ. This CDR3 spans 14 amino acids. CDR3 nucleotides: TGCGCCAGCAGCTTGGCGACTAGCGGGGATACGCAGTATTTT. It codes for CASSLATSGDTQYF.

This clone occurred a few times. The rearrangement links TRBV7-2 to TRBJ2-3; TRBD1 aligns across 7 bases. V shed 7 bases and J 1 base; nucleotides not matched to a gene: 8. Germline lookup yields CDR1 SGHTA and CDR2 FQGNSA. The CDR3 extends over 15 amino acids. CDR3 sequence (DNA): TGTGCCAGCACCACAGGGGCTTGGGGCACAGATACGCAGTATTTT. This sequence encodes CASTTGAWGTDTQYF.

The gene calls are TRBV20-1 and TRBJ2-7, with no clear D. The CDR3 covers 10 residues. Deletions cut 6 bases from V and 3 bases from J, with 6 bases between. Looked up from germline, CDR1 is DFQATT and CDR2 is SNEGSKA (reference sequence). CDR3 sequence: CSAANYEQYF. CDR3 bases: TGCAGTGCCGCCAACTACGAGCAGTACTTC.

The gene calls are TRBV10-3 and TRBJ2-7, with D perhaps TRBD1 or TRBD2 (6 bases each). Germline V CDR1 and CDR2: ENHRY, SYGVKD. Trimming took off 7 bases at V and 5 bases at J, with 9 bases between the two ends. This CDR3 has 11 residues. CDR3 coding DNA: TGTGCCATCAATGGGGGGCACGAGCAGTACTTC. It yields the protein CAINGGHEQYF.

The chain employs TRBV5-1 and TRBJ1-4, with 8 bases aligning to TRBD1. Germline CDR1 and CDR2: SGHRS and YFSETQ. With V trimmed by 4 bases and J by 6 bases, 5 bases remained unmatched. The CDR3 sequence is 14 residues long. CDR3 DNA sequence: TGCGCCAGCAGCCACGGACAGGGTGATGAAAAACTGTTTTTT. Translated, it gives CASSHGQGDEKLFF.

The chain uses TRBV25-1 and TRBJ1-6, with 9 bases identical to TRBD1. In germline, CDR1 is MGHDK, CDR2 SYGVNS. The CDR3 runs to 15 residues. V dropped 2 bases and J dropped 10; count of bases not matched to a gene: 6. CDR3 coding DNA: TGTGCCAGCAGTGAAACAGGGGGCGCGGGATCACCCCTCCACTTT. Its protein is CASSETGGAGSPLHF.

This clone was detected a few times. The chain recombines TRBV29-1 with TRBJ2-2; 10 nucleotides match TRBD2. CDR3 length equals 14 residues. The trim removed 7 bases at V and 1 base at J, leaving 3 bases unmatched. Germline V gene lookup returns CDR1 SQVTM and CDR2 ANQGSEA. CDR3 coding DNA: TGCAGCGGTTTAGCGGGGGGGAACACCGGGGAGCTGTTTTTT. It codes for CSGLAGGNTGELFF.

This clone was observed a handful of times. The gene calls are TRBV29-1 and TRBJ2-3, with 10 positions matching TRBD2. Unmatched junction bases numbered 8, after V lost 3 bases and J lost 5 bases. CDR1 and CDR2 from the germline V gene are SQVTM and ANQGSEA. This CDR3 region has 15 residues. The CDR3 is CSVDTPSGGVDTQYF. CDR3 nucleotide sequence: TGCAGCGTTGACACTCCTAGCGGGGGTGTAGATACGCAGTATTTT.

This clone has a handful of counts. The chain combines TRBV7-2 with TRBJ2-5; D uncertain. V lost 2 bases to trimming and J lost 0 bases, with 13 bases between them. The CDR3 sequence is 16 residues long. Looked up from germline, CDR1 is SGHTA and CDR2 is FQGNSA. The CDR3 DNA sequence: TGTGCCAGCAGCTTATATGGACCCAATTACCAAGAGACCCAGTACTTC. Protein sequence: CASSLYGPNYQETQYF.

This chain connects TRBV6-5 to TRBJ1-5; TRBD1 matches 7 bases. The trim removed 6 bases at V and 0 bases at J, leaving 5 bases unmatched. CDR1 is MNHEY and CDR2 is SVGAGI in the germline V gene. The CDR3 sequence is 15 residues long. Here the CDR3 reads CASSRQGPSNQPQHF. DNA of the CDR3: TGTGCCAGCAGCCGACAGGGCCCTAGCAATCAGCCCCAGCATTTT.

The chain carries TRBV7-2 and TRBJ2-6; D is unresolved. Germline CDR1 SGHTA, CDR2 FQGNSA. The CDR3 runs to 15 residues. The ends were cut back, 1 base at V and 4 bases at J, with 8 bases in the middle. CDR3 in DNA: TGTGCCAGCAGCTTAGTACAGTACGGGGCCAACGTCCTGACTTTC. As protein: CASSLVQYGANVLTF. The whole variable domain, filled in from reference TRBV7-2 and TRBJ2-6, reads GAGVSQSPSNKVTEKGKDVELRCDPISGHTALYWYRQSLGQGLEFLIYFQGNSAPDKSGLPSDRFSAERTGGSVSTLTIQRTQQEDSAVYLCASSLVQYGANVLTFGAGSRLTVL.

This clone was observed a few times. This chain links TRBV29-1 with TRBJ2-1, with D uncertain. CDR3 length: 12 residues. V was cut by 4 bases and J by 7 bases, with 11 bases left in between. The germline V gene has CDR1 SQVTM and CDR2 ANQGSEA. In nucleotides, the CDR3 is TGCAGCGTTGGGACCACCGGGAATGAGCAGTTCTTC. Protein: CSVGTTGNEQFF.

This clone has only a few counts. This sequence joins TRBV28 and TRBJ1-5; 10 nucleotides match TRBD1. The trim removed 9 bases at V and 6 bases at J, leaving 14 bases unmatched. The CDR3 has 16 amino acids. CDR1 MDHEN and CDR2 SYDVKM come from the germline V gene. CDR3 sequence reads: CASFPGQGTGSQPQHF. CDR3 coding DNA: TGTGCCAGTTTTCCGGGACAGGGGACCGGGAGTCAGCCCCAGCATTTT.